The source of this T cell receptor beta chain is a study of response to subunit inactivated influenza vaccine. Notes on the study in general: Authors suggested that a seasonal influenza vaccination recruits few new T cells each time.

In its sample, this clonotype was seen a few times. The target antigen is unknown. CDR1 DFQATT and CDR2 SNEGSKA come from the germline V gene (reference sequence). This CDR3 comprises 14 residues. The J segment lost 1 base and the V segment lost 6 bases, leaving 3 bases of the junction unmatched. TCRdb reanalysed the RT-PCR reads using MiXCR and keeps one entry per CDR3 protein. This repertoire shows about 500,000 distinct CDR3 sequences, about 17% found once; its top ten account for 3%. This receptor was identified in a man aged 50 to 69 who received an inactivated influenza vaccine. This sample comprised CD4+ T cells sorted from PBMCs, obtained about 24 months after vaccination. The chain uses TRBV20-1 and TRBJ2-2; 9 bases line up with TRBD2. For the CDR3, the DNA is TGCAGTGCCATTAGCGGGAGGAACACCGGGGAGCTGTTTTTT. Encoded protein: CSAISGRNTGELFF.